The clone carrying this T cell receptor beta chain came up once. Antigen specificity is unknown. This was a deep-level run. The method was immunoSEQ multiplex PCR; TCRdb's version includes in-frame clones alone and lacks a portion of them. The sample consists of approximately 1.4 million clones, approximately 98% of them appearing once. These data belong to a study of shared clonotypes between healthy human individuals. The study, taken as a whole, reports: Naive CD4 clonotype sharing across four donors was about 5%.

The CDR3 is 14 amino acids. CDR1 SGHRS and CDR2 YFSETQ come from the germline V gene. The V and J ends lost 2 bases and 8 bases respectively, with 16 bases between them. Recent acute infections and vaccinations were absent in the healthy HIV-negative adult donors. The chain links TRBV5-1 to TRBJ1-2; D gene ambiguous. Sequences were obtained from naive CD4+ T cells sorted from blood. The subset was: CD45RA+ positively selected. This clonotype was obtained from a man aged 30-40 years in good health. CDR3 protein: CASSFVTGGEGYTF. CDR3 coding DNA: TGCGCCAGCAGCTTTGTTACGGGCGGCGAGGGCTACACCTTC.